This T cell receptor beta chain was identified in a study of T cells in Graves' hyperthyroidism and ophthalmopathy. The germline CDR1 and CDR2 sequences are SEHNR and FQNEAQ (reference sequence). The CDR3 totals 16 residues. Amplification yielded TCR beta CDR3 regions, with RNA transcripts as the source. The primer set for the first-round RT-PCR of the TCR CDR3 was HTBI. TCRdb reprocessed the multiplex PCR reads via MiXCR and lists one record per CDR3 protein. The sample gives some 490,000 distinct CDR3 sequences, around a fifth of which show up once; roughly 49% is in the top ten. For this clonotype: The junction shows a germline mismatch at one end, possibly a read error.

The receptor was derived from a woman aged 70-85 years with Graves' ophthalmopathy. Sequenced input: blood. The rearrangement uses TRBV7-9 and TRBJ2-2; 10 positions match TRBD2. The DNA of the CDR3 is TGTGCCAGCAGCTTCCCGAGCGGGAGGGCCAACAGGGAGCTGTTCTTT. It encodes CASSFPSGRANRELFF.